Following are 10 T cell receptor beta chains from one sample sequenced in a study of cytomegalovirus exposure and HLA in healthy donors. PCR primers comprised 60 Vbeta and 13 Jbeta primers. TCRdb's copy holds only in-frame clones and misses some; the assay was immunoSEQ multiplex PCR. The sample records approximately 220,000 clones, over 80% being singletons. Material: PBMCs. The source is a boy aged 2 to 9 in good health and CMV-seronegative.

This chain joins TRBV7-2 and TRBJ1-1; possible D gene TRBD1, 5 bases. V was cut by 1 base and J by 7 bases, with 13 bases left in between. The CDR3 runs to 14 residues. CDR1 and CDR2 from the germline V gene are SGHTA and FQGNSA. The CDR3 loop is CASSLDGGDGEAFF. In DNA form, the CDR3 reads TGTGCCAGCAGCTTAGATGGGGGGGATGGTGAAGCTTTCTTT.

This chain links TRBV9 with TRBJ2-2; possible D gene TRBD2, 6 bases. The V gene lost 0 bases and the J gene lost 8 bases, with 8 bases spanning the gap. This CDR3 comprises 13 residues. The germline CDR1 and CDR2 sequences are SGDLS and YYNGEE. CDR3 bases: TGTGCCAGCAGCGTAGCGGGAGAGGGGGAGCTGTTTTTT. Translated: CASSVAGEGELFF.

The chain links TRBV5-5 to TRBJ2-7; D is undetermined. This CDR3 region has 14 residues. Trimming removed 4 bases at V and 2 bases at J, with 13 bases between. Per the germline V gene, CDR1 is SGHKS and CDR2 is YYEKEE (reference sequence). The CDR3 loop is CASSHDVTAYEQYF. The CDR3, as DNA: TGTGCCAGCAGCCATGATGTAACAGCCTACGAGCAGTACTTC.

This clone has just a few counts. CDR3 loop: CASLVGQGYTGELFF. CDR3 DNA: TGCGCCAGCCTAGTGGGACAGGGTTACACCGGGGAGCTGTTTTTT. This rearrangement joins TRBV5-1 to TRBJ2-2; 9 bases agree with TRBD1. Germline values: CDR1 SGHRS, CDR2 YFSETQ. The CDR3 totals 15 residues. The V and J ends lost 7 bases and 3 bases, in that order; junction bases with no gene match: 7.

Regarding this clone: The same CDR3 also results from other DNA sequences found in this sample. This rearrangement joins TRBV30 to TRBJ2-7; tentative D call: TRBD1 (6 bases). The length of the CDR3 is 12 residues. V gave up 0 bases and J gave up 4 bases, with 7 bases separating them. The germline V gene encodes CDR1 GTSNPN and CDR2 SVGIG (reference sequence). The CDR3 is CAWSVGGYEQYF. The CDR3 DNA reads as TGTGCCTGGAGTGTAGGGGGTTACGAGCAGTACTTC.

In this sample, this clone turned up a few times. This chain uses TRBV6-1 with TRBJ1-1, with D tentatively TRBD1 (6 bases). Per the germline V gene, CDR1 is MNHNS and CDR2 is SASEGT. The CDR3 runs 13 residues. V was trimmed by 6 bases and J by 7 bases, leaving 15 bases between them. CDR3 coding DNA: TGTGCCAGCAGATCAGGGGTTTACTATGAAGCTTTCTTT. Encoded protein: CASRSGVYYEAFF.

In its sample, this clone was seen once. The genes are TRBV29-1 and TRBJ1-1; D is ambiguous. The CDR3 has 14 residues. Per the germline V gene, CDR1 is SQVTM and CDR2 is ANQGSEA. V was shortened by 0 bases and J by 7 bases, with 15 bases between the two germline ends. Written as DNA, the CDR3 is TGCAGCGTTGAAGATGGGCGTGGGGAGAATGAAGCTTTCTTT. This gives the protein CSVEDGRGENEAFF.

The chain has TRBV5-4 and TRBJ1-1; TRBD1 matches at 8 bases. The CDR3 is made up of 15 amino acids. The trim removed 4 bases at V and 10 bases at J, leaving 15 bases unmatched. Germline V CDR1 and CDR2: SGHNT, YYREEE (reference sequence). CDR3 protein: CASSQTYGQGIGAFF. DNA for the CDR3: TGTGCCAGCAGCCAGACCTATGGACAGGGCATCGGAGCTTTCTTT.

The CDR3 protein is CASSLVGGGADTQYF. CDR3 nucleotides: TGTGCCAGCAGCTTAGTTGGGGGGGGCGCCGATACGCAGTATTTT. This chain connects TRBV7-3 to TRBJ2-3, with a possible D match to TRBD2 (7 bases). CDR3 length: 15 residues. Germline V lookup: CDR1 SGHTA, CDR2 FQGTGA. Trimming took off 2 bases at V and 6 bases at J, with 15 bases between the two ends.

The chain links TRBV25-1 to TRBJ1-1; 10 bases are shared with TRBD1. Germline values: CDR1 MGHDK, CDR2 SYGVNS. V gave up 2 bases and J gave up 11 bases; unmatched junction bases: 11. CDR3 length: 15 amino acids. In nucleotides, the CDR3 is TGTGCCAGCAGTGAACCTGACAGGGGGCGATGCGGGGCTTTCTTT. This sequence encodes CASSEPDRGRCGAFF.